These 9 T cell receptor beta chains share one sample of origin, sequenced in a study of patients and donors after allogeneic stem cell transplantation. TCRdb independently ran MiXCR on the RT-PCR reads; one entry per CDR3 protein. The data show about a million distinct CDR3 sequences, more than 15% seen once. The sequencing input was blood, either unsorted or a sorted T cell fraction (not recorded which). Receptors were obtained from a human donor who was either an allogeneic HSCT recipient or a stem cell or donor lymphocyte infusion donor (not recorded which). It is not recorded whose cells these are; they may come from a transplant donor.

The genes are TRBV10-3 and TRBJ2-5, with a possible D match to TRBD1 (5 bases). This CDR3 spans 13 amino acids. V shed 6 bases and J shed 0 bases, with 8 bases lying between them. Germline-derived CDR1 and CDR2 are ENHRY and SYGVKD. The CDR3 spells CAIRGHNQETQYF. The CDR3 coding sequence is TGTGCCATCAGAGGACATAACCAAGAGACCCAGTACTTC.

The chain combines TRBV5-1 with TRBJ1-1, with D unresolved. V was clipped by 3 bases and J by 6 bases, with 15 bases between them. Germline V CDR1 and CDR2: SGHRS, YFSETQ. The CDR3 runs to 14 residues. The chain's CDR3 is CASSSRQAGSEAFF. DNA of the CDR3: TGCGCCAGCAGCTCTCGACAAGCTGGATCTGAAGCTTTCTTT.

The chain has TRBV27 and TRBJ2-2; maybe TRBD2 (6 bases). Germline V lookup: CDR1 MNHEY, CDR2 SMNVEV (reference sequence). The CDR3 spans 14 residues. The ends were cut back, 11 bases at V and 5 bases at J, with 18 bases in the middle. CDR3 loop: CASSSGLRTGELFF. The CDR3 nucleotides read TGTGCCTCGTCCAGCGGGCTCCGGACCGGGGAGCTGTTTTTT.

This clonotype was seen a few times. CDR3 sequence reads: CSARDLGRLSNQPQHF. The CDR3 region has the DNA TGCAGTGCTAGAGATTTAGGCAGATTAAGCAATCAGCCCCAGCATTTT. The chain links TRBV20-1 to TRBJ1-5; D gene uncertain. The CDR3 is made up of 16 amino acids. Trimming stripped 0 bases from V and 1 base from J, with 13 bases between. The germline gives CDR1 DFQATT, CDR2 SNEGSKA (reference sequence).

The gene calls are TRBV10-3 and TRBJ2-7, with D perhaps TRBD2 (5 bases). The ends were cut back, 8 bases at V and 2 bases at J, with 16 bases in the middle. CDR1 and CDR2 (germline): ENHRY, SYGVKD. CDR3 size: 14 residues. CDR3 DNA sequence: TGTGCCATCTTGGACTCGCGGGCTCCCTACGAGCAGTACTTC. Encoded protein: CAILDSRAPYEQYF.

The rearrangement uses TRBV4-1 and TRBJ2-3; D is perhaps TRBD2 (6 bases). Germline V gene sequence: CDR1 MGHRA, CDR2 YSYEKL. Between the trimmed V and J ends, which lost 2 bases and 2 bases, there was a span of 17 bases. The CDR3 runs to 17 residues. This CDR3 reads CASSQLPLPGDTDTQYF. The CDR3 nucleotides are TGCGCCAGCAGCCAACTACCCCTCCCGGGGGACACAGATACGCAGTATTTT.

The gene calls are TRBV7-7 and TRBJ2-1; possibly TRBD2 for D (5 bases). V was shortened by 5 bases and J by 8 bases, with 22 bases between the two germline ends. The CDR3 is 16 amino acids. The germline gives CDR1 SSHAT, CDR2 FNYEAQ (reference sequence). CDR3 sequence (DNA): TGTGCCAGCAGCCCAGGAATGACCCCAGGAGGCGATGAGCAGTTCTTC. It yields the protein CASSPGMTPGGDEQFF. The full variable domain, with the rest looked up from reference TRBV7-7 and TRBJ2-1, is GAGVSQSPRYKVTKRGQDVTLRCDPISSHATLYWYQQALGQGPEFLTYFNYEAQPDKSGLPSDRFSAERPEGSISTLTIQRTEQRDSAMYRCASSPGMTPGGDEQFFGPGTRLTVL.

This sequence joins TRBV24-1 and TRBJ2-7; tentative D call: TRBD2 (5 bases). Trimming took 9 bases from V and 0 from J, leaving 20 bases between them. Germline V lookup: CDR1 KGHDR, CDR2 SFDVKD. The CDR3 runs to 16 residues. CDR3 amino acids: CATGSPPEVHSYEQYF. The CDR3 bases are TGTGCCACCGGGAGCCCTCCGGAGGTTCACTCCTACGAGCAGTACTTC.

This sequence joins TRBV11-1 and TRBJ2-6, with TRBD2 identical over 7 bases. The trim removed 1 base at V and 0 bases at J, leaving 9 bases unmatched. The germline gives CDR1 SGHAT, CDR2 FQDESV (reference sequence). The CDR3 length is 19 residues. The CDR3 spells CASSLGRVRGDSGANVLTF. The DNA of the CDR3 is TGTGCCAGCAGCTTAGGGAGGGTTCGGGGGGACTCTGGGGCCAACGTCCTGACTTTC. The full variable domain, its missing parts supplied by reference TRBV11-1 and TRBJ2-6, is EAEVAQSPRYKITEKSQAVAFWCDPISGHATLYWYRQILGQGPELLVQFQDESVVDDSQLPKDRFSAERLKGVDSTLKIQPAELGDSAMYLCASSLGRVRGDSGANVLTFGAGSRLTVL.